The present entry profiles one T cell receptor beta chain with its context. What this receptor recognizes is not known. Base qualities are not at hand, and no much larger clone is one base apart. The data were taken from a study of blood T cell repertoires in COVID-19 (dated by TCRdb to between 2020 and 2021). At the level of the whole study: Collaborator samples came from the United States, Italy and Spain and covered acute and convalescent phases of COVID-19. A de-identified subject ID, COVID-19 status, age in years and sex were almost always included in the sample metadata. The samples were drawn from two sources: the first 160 participants of the ongoing ImmuneRACE study, and approximately 1,300 subjects contributed by 6 global collaborators. Subjects who had been exposed to COVID-19, were actively infected with it, or had recovered from it provided the deeply sampled blood TCRbeta repertoires that made up the dataset. The material from the prospective study consisted of cDNA or gDNA derived from T cells, B-cell-depleted T cells, or PBMCs. A freely available public database, intended as a resource for researchers studying the immune response to SARS-CoV-2, is where the repertoires were released. HLA class I and class II types, where available, came from metadata supplied by the sample provider rather than from assay-based typing. Overall study results and their limits: Clinical and demographic metadata were provided uncurated, with the amount varying by source and participant.

The immunoSEQ Assay, a bias-controlled multiplex PCR, was used to amplify TCRbeta CDR3 regions from genomic DNA. The study's own analysis went as follows. Within the assay, amplification of reference gene primers was used to estimate how many nucleated cells each sample contained. Sequence reads were collapsed and filtered to measure the absolute abundance of every unique TCRbeta CDR3 rearrangement. For each sample, productive Simpson clonality was calculated as the square root of Simpson's diversity index over productive rearrangements. TCRdb provides this immuneACCESS table in a form limited to in-frame rearrangements. Some clones are lacking; in checked studies, under half of them reflect an unresolved V gene, and why the rest are absent is not known. Clonal size and the V and J genes are those of that table, whereas D and trimming came from the DNA. For this sample there are 110,000 to 150,000 clones; about 76% appear just once. The ten largest clones capture roughly 5.2% of the sample.

The germline V gene supplies CDR1 LGHNA and CDR2 YSLEER. The CDR3 measures 16 amino acids from cysteine to phenylalanine. Only the CDR3 region is kept as DNA, spanning 48 bases read in frame from base 1. Trimming leaves V shorter by 2 bases and J shorter by 0 bases, with the junction holding 5 bases beyond the gene matches. One collaborating source in Seattle enrolled patients during active infection and followed them longitudinally through the course of disease. Whole blood was collected in K2EDTA tubes by collaborating institutions according to the institutions' own protocols. Collaborator samples were shipped for TCRbeta analysis as frozen whole blood, isolated PBMCs, or DNA extracted from either sample type.

This sequence was found in a woman aged 70-85 years with COVID-19, enrolled during active disease. Sequencing was performed on peripheral blood. Recombination joined TRBV4-3 with TRBJ1-2, with 8 bases aligning to TRBD1. The DNA sequence follows: TGCGCCAGCAGCCAACAGGACAGGGAAGCTAACTATGGCTACACCTTC. This is translated as CASSQQDREANYGYTF.